This record covers a single T cell receptor (beta chain). Its antigen is still unknown. The data were taken from a study of OX40 agonist ivuxolimab in advanced cancers. In the study overall: Patients received intravenous ivuxolimab every 2 weeks at 0.01 to 10 mg/kg. Enrollees could have had prior anti-PD-1, anti-PD-L1 or anti-CTLA-4 therapy, which 40% to 45% had received. Overall study results and limits: With doses of 0.1 to 3.0 mg/kg, CD4+ and CD8+ blood T cells had undergone clonal expansion by week 6. Expanded clones belonging to CD8+ T cells outnumbered, on average, those of CD4+.

TCRdb's table, derived via immunoSEQ multiplex PCR, lists solely in-frame clones and lacks some. The sample lists tens of thousands of clones; around 79% were seen once. From germline, CDR1 is SGHKS and CDR2 YYEKEE (reference sequence). V lost 4 bases and J 9 bases, leaving 17 bases between the germline ends. The length of the CDR3 is 14 residues. The gene calls are TRBV5-5 and TRBJ2-1; D ambiguous. The sequencing used CD4+ or CD8+ T cells sorted from blood, collected in a trial of the OX40 agonist ivuxolimab. This TCR was sampled from an adult with an advanced solid tumor such as melanoma, head and neck, liver or kidney cancer. CDR3 residues: CASSLDRWRGEQFF. The CDR3 nucleotides read TGTGCCAGCAGCCTGGACCGGTGGAGAGGTGAGCAGTTCTTC.